This TCR beta chain was captured in a study of shared clonotypes between healthy human individuals. Study-wide background: Each donor contributed plates that comprised three CD4 naive, three CD4 memory, two CD8 naive and one CD8 memory. Study-wide results and caveats: A generally larger estimated richness was seen in naive subsets than in memory subsets. Sharing across four donors was seen in 5% to 5.5% of naive CD4 clonotypes.

Remarks on this clone: Its antigen is not known.

Terminally differentiated effector memory CD45RA+ cells were excluded by CCR7 positive selection of CD45RO-negative cells. Germline CDR1 reads SGHTA; CDR2 reads FQGTGA. V lost 2 bases and J lost 1, with 8 bases in between. There are 14 residues in the CDR3. Measured with immunoSEQ multiplex PCR; TCRdb has only the in-frame clones, and not every one. The sample yields some 2.1 million clones, about 94% seen once. The sample was naive CD8+ T cells from PBMCs. This sequence was found in a man in his late teens or twenties in good health. Some clones in this sample may be carry-over from other donors' samples. The chain is built from TRBV7-3 and TRBJ1-1, with D possibly matching TRBD1 (5 bases). In DNA, the CDR3 is TGTGCCAGCAGCTTATGGGACCAGAACACTGAAGCTTTCTTT. The encoded protein is CASSLWDQNTEAFF. Complete variable domain (other parts from reference TRBV7-3 and TRBJ1-1): GAGVSQTPSNKVTEKGKYVELRCDPISGHTALYWYRQSLGQGPEFLIYFQGTGAADDSGLPNDRFFAVRPEGSVSTLKIQRTERGDSAVYLCASSLWDQNTEAFFGQGTRLTVV.